These 8 T cell receptor beta chains were all obtained from the same sample, sequenced in a study of T cell responses to AZD1222 COVID-19 vaccine. TCRdb's copy holds only in-frame clones and misses some; the assay was immunoSEQ multiplex PCR. The data contain 120,000 to 150,000 clones, about 92% of them singletons. Sequences were derived from peripheral blood, sampled on day 0 of AZD1222 vaccination. These receptors came from an adult in good health.

The chain links TRBV7-9 to TRBJ2-6; D is possibly TRBD1 or TRBD2 (6 bases each). Between the trimmed V and J ends, which lost 4 bases and 2 bases, there was a span of 9 bases. Per the germline V gene, CDR1 is SEHNR and CDR2 is FQNEAQ (reference sequence). This CDR3 has 15 residues. CDR3 amino acids: CASSSRGAGANVLTF. CDR3 in DNA: TGTGCCAGCAGCTCAAGGGGGGCTGGGGCCAACGTCCTGACTTTC. Looking up the rest from reference TRBV7-9 and TRBJ2-6 gives the full variable domain: DTGVSQNPRHKITKRGQNVTFRCDPISEHNRLYWYRQTLGQGPEFLTYFQNEAQLEKSRLLSDRFSAERPKGSFSTLEIQRTEQGDSAMYLCASSSRGAGANVLTFGAGSRLTVL.

The chain uses TRBV9 and TRBJ2-2; D remains ambiguous. Germline V gene data show CDR1 as SGDLS and CDR2 as YYNGEE. V lost 4 bases to trimming and J lost 8 bases, with 18 bases between them. The CDR3 has 15 residues. CDR3 coding DNA: TGTGCCAGCAGCCCAAGTAGGTCCCGCGAAGGGGAGCTGTTTTTT. Translating it yields CASSPSRSREGELFF. Full variable domain (outside the CDR3, taken from reference TRBV9 and TRBJ2-2): DSGVTQTPKHLITATGQRVTLRCSPRSGDLSVYWYQQSLDQGLQFLIQYYNGEERAKGNILERFSAQQFPDLHSELNLSSLELGDSALYFCASSPSRSREGELFFGEGSRLTVL.

The genes are TRBV6-5 and TRBJ1-2; D remains unclear. From germline, CDR1 is MNHEY and CDR2 SVGAGI. Between the trimmed V and J ends, which lost 7 bases and 0 bases, there was a span of 15 bases. This CDR3 is 15 amino acids long. The CDR3 reads CASIPRSPSNYGYTF. The CDR3 DNA sequence: TGTGCCAGCATCCCTAGGAGCCCCTCTAACTATGGCTACACCTTC.

Comment on this clone: Other DNA sequences of this sample code for an identical CDR3. V gene TRBV9 combines with J gene TRBJ1-4, with D possibly matching TRBD1 (5 bases). The CDR3 length is 14 residues. The germline V gene encodes CDR1 SGDLS and CDR2 YYNGEE. The V end was cut by 0 bases, the J end by 7 bases, with 10 bases between. CDR3: CASSVGQGGEKLFF. In DNA form, the CDR3 reads TGTGCCAGCAGCGTAGGGCAGGGAGGTGAAAAACTGTTTTTT.

The chain combines TRBV29-1 with TRBJ2-7; weak D call: TRBD2 (6 bases). CDR1 is SQVTM, CDR2 ANQGSEA, per germline. This CDR3 comprises 13 residues. Trimming removed 6 bases at V and 6 bases at J, with 18 bases between. The CDR3 region is CSVRVGGRGEQYF. The CDR3, as DNA: TGCAGCGTCCGAGTGGGGGGAAGGGGCGAGCAGTACTTC.

The CDR3, as DNA: TGTGCCAGCAGCTTGTTTTTCCAGGGGGGCCACGAGCAGTACTTC. It is translated as CASSLFFQGGHEQYF. The chain joins TRBV5-4 to TRBJ2-7, with D tentatively TRBD1 (7 bases). The V and J ends lost 1 base and 5 bases respectively, with 16 bases between them. Germline CDR1 and CDR2: SGHNT and YYREEE (reference sequence). The CDR3 is 15 residues long.

This chain joins TRBV28 and TRBJ1-2; D ambiguous. Trimming took 6 bases from V and 2 from J, leaving 10 bases between them. CDR1 MDHEN and CDR2 SYDVKM come from the germline V gene. There are 13 residues in the CDR3. The CDR3 coding sequence is TGTGCCAGCAGGGTAGGACGGAACTATGGCTACACCTTC. Its translation: CASRVGRNYGYTF.

The V call is TRBV7-8, the J call TRBJ1-1, with D tentatively TRBD1 (5 bases). From germline, CDR1 is SGHVS and CDR2 FQNEAQ. V lost 5 bases, J lost 1 base, and 8 bases lay in between. This CDR3 is 13 amino acids long. The CDR3 sequence is CASSAQENTEAFF. The CDR3 DNA sequence: TGTGCCAGCAGCGCACAGGAGAACACTGAAGCTTTCTTT.